The T cell receptor beta chain described here comes from a study of T cells in Graves' hyperthyroidism and ophthalmopathy. TCR beta CDR3 regions were amplified from RNA transcripts. The HTBI primer set drove a first-round RT-PCR of the TCR CDR3. TCRdb reprocessed the multiplex PCR reads via MiXCR and lists one record per CDR3 protein. The sample contains about 410,000 distinct CDR3 sequences, roughly 15% of which appear only once. The trim removed 5 bases at V and 1 base at J, leaving 7 bases unmatched. Germline CDR1 is SGHVS and CDR2 is FQNEAQ. CDR3 length: 17 residues. This clonotype was seen ten or more times. Its target is not known. General study points: The model made its ophthalmopathy prediction, and onset followed a median approximately 7 months later.

Source material: blood. V is TRBV7-8 and J is TRBJ2-3; 12 nucleotides match TRBD2. The receptor was isolated from a man between 18 and 35 years old with Graves' ophthalmopathy. DNA of the CDR3: TGTGCCAGCAGCCAAAGACTAGCGGGAGCAGGCACAGATACGCAGTATTTT. Amino acids: CASSQRLAGAGTDTQYF.